Shown below are 32 T cell receptor beta chains from a single sample sequenced in a study of shared clonotypes between healthy human individuals. Here immunoSEQ multiplex PCR was the method, and the copy in TCRdb shows in-frame clones only, minus some. The sample holds 1.5 million to 2.5 million clones, about 95% seen once. Naive CD8 cells lacked CD45RO and underwent positive selection for CCR7, leaving out terminally differentiated effector memory CD45RA+ cells. Sequencing used naive CD8+ T cells sorted from blood. The receptors originated from a man younger than 30 in good health.

The chain joins TRBV13 to TRBJ2-1; 7 positions match TRBD1. CDR1 is PRHDT, CDR2 FYEKMQ, per germline (reference sequence). The CDR3 totals 14 residues. V dropped 2 bases and J dropped 8; count of bases not matched to a gene: 6. Here the CDR3 DNA reads TGTGCCAGCAGCTTAACAGGGGCCCCCCATGAGCAGTTCTTC. The encoded protein is CASSLTGAPHEQFF.

The gene calls are TRBV7-9 and TRBJ2-1; no firm D call. CDR1 SEHNR and CDR2 FQNEAQ come from the germline V gene (reference sequence). The ends were cut back, 8 bases at V and 8 bases at J, with 10 bases in the middle. This CDR3 is built from 11 residues. CDR3: CASLVGDEQFF. The CDR3 DNA follows: TGTGCCAGCCTGGTCGGCGATGAGCAGTTCTTC.

This CDR3 is CASSLGPMEAFF. The CDR3 coding sequence is TGTGCCAGCAGCTTAGGGCCGATGGAAGCTTTCTTT. The chain has TRBV5-8 and TRBJ1-1; no firm D call. This CDR3 spans 12 amino acids. The germline V gene has CDR1 SGHTS and CDR2 YDEGEE. V was clipped by 2 bases and J by 8 bases, with 10 bases between them.

The rearrangement links TRBV10-3 to TRBJ1-4, with D perhaps TRBD1 (5 bases). Looked up from germline, CDR1 is ENHRY and CDR2 is SYGVKD. CDR3 length: 14 amino acids. V gave up 10 bases and J gave up 7 bases, with 19 bases separating them. The CDR3 DNA sequence: TGTGCCACCGGCTCGGAGGGGTTAACTGAAAAACTGTTTTTT. This encodes CATGSEGLTEKLFF.

This chain uses TRBV28 with TRBJ1-5; 8 positions agree with TRBD1. V lost 10 bases and J lost 4; bases outside the gene matches: 9. The germline V gene has CDR1 MDHEN and CDR2 SYDVKM. This CDR3 spans 14 amino acids. The CDR3 loop is CATATGAENQPQHF. DNA of the CDR3: TGTGCCACCGCGACAGGGGCGGAAAATCAGCCCCAGCATTTT.

V and J are TRBV28 and TRBJ2-1; D gene ambiguous. Germline V gene data show CDR1 as MDHEN and CDR2 as SYDVKM. The germline V and J ends were trimmed by 3 bases and 4 bases, with 13 bases remaining between them. This CDR3 region has 15 residues. CDR3 sequence reads: CASSLASERYNEQFF. DNA for the CDR3: TGTGCCAGCAGTTTGGCGTCAGAGAGATACAATGAGCAGTTCTTC.

This sequence joins TRBV29-1 and TRBJ2-3, with a tentative D call TRBD1 (5 bases). CDR3 length: 15 residues. Germline V lookup: CDR1 SQVTM, CDR2 ANQGSEA. Trimming left V 0 bases short and J 0 bases short, with 10 bases between. CDR3 amino acids: CSVEDRPGSTDTQYF. CDR3 sequence (DNA): TGCAGCGTTGAAGATCGGCCAGGGAGCACAGATACGCAGTATTTT.

This rearrangement joins TRBV13 to TRBJ2-1, with TRBD2 matching over 8 bases. This CDR3 contains 17 residues. CDR1 and CDR2 (germline): PRHDT, FYEKMQ (reference sequence). Losses at the gene ends were 5 bases for V and 2 bases for J; bases not matched to a gene: 11. The CDR3 spells CASSPTAGTRTYNEQFF. CDR3 sequence (DNA): TGTGCCAGCAGCCCTACAGCCGGGACTAGAACCTACAATGAGCAGTTCTTC.

This chain links TRBV4-1 with TRBJ2-7; 9 bases match TRBD2. The trim removed 4 bases at V and 3 bases at J, leaving 16 bases unmatched. Germline CDR1 is MGHRA and CDR2 is YSYEKL. The CDR3 contains 18 residues. In DNA form, the CDR3 reads TGCGCCAGCAGCCCGCGCTCGGGTCCGGGACTAGCTTTCTACGAGCAGTACTTC. This encodes CASSPRSGPGLAFYEQYF.

This clone was seen a handful of times. The chain uses TRBV10-2 and TRBJ2-1, with a tentative D call TRBD1 (9 bases). Between the trimmed V and J ends, which lost 4 bases and 4 bases, there was a span of 26 bases. This CDR3 region has 19 residues. The germline V gene encodes CDR1 WSHSY and CDR2 SAAADI. The CDR3 sequence is CASSGTTGGAGGEYNEQFF. In nucleotides, the CDR3 is TGCGCCAGCAGTGGCACAACAGGGGGCGCGGGGGGAGAGTACAATGAGCAGTTCTTC.

This clone was detected once. Written as DNA, the CDR3 is TGTGCCAGCAGCTCAGGACAGGGTCATGGCTACACCTTC. Translating it yields CASSSGQGHGYTF. V gene TRBV7-3 combines with J gene TRBJ1-2; 8 nucleotides line up with TRBD1. CDR3 length equals 13 residues. Trimming cost V 4 bases and J 6 bases; bases outside gene matches: 4. Germline loops: CDR1 SGHTA, CDR2 FQGTGA.

This clone was seen a single time. The chain couples TRBV4-2 to TRBJ2-7, with 8 bases fitting TRBD2. The CDR3 is 16 residues long. J gave up 3 bases and V 4 bases, and 11 bases lay outside the gene matches. CDR1 LGHNA and CDR2 YNFKEQ come from the germline V gene. This CDR3 reads CASSLELAETFYEQYF. The CDR3 DNA follows: TGTGCCAGCAGCCTGGAACTAGCGGAGACGTTCTACGAGCAGTACTTC.

The chain is built from TRBV6-1 and TRBJ2-7; no clear D gene. CDR3 length equals 17 residues. The V gene's germline CDR1 is MNHNS and CDR2 SASEGT. V shed 3 bases and J shed 7 bases, with 25 bases lying between them. This CDR3 is CASSDHPSATGLGEQYF. The CDR3 DNA sequence: TGTGCCAGCAGTGATCACCCTTCGGCGACTGGGCTGGGGGAGCAGTACTTC.

The V gene is TRBV19, the J gene TRBJ2-5, with D uncertain. Germline loops: CDR1 LNHDA, CDR2 SQIVND (reference sequence). The V and J ends lost 8 bases and 5 bases respectively, with 3 bases between them. The CDR3 extends over 9 amino acids. The CDR3 sequence: CASFETQYF. The CDR3 DNA follows: TGTGCCAGTTTTGAGACCCAGTACTTC. Full variable domain (missing parts from reference TRBV19 and TRBJ2-5): DGGITQSPKYLFRKEGQNVTLSCEQNLNHDAMYWYRQDPGQGLRLIYYSQIVNDFQKGDIAEGYSVSREKKESFPLTVTSAQKNPTAFYLCASFETQYFGPGTRLLVL.

The CDR3 is CASSPRGLANYNEQFF. CDR3 nucleotide sequence: TGTGCCAGTAGCCCCAGGGGACTAGCGAATTACAATGAGCAGTTCTTC. This chain joins TRBV19 and TRBJ2-1; 10 nucleotides align to TRBD2. CDR1 is LNHDA and CDR2 is SQIVND in the germline V gene (reference sequence). The CDR3 has 16 amino acids. The J segment lost 4 bases and the V segment lost 6 bases, leaving 9 bases of the junction unmatched.

The chain joins TRBV6-1 to TRBJ2-1; no firm D call. This CDR3 contains 14 residues. CDR1 and CDR2 from the germline V gene are MNHNS and SASEGT. Trimming removed 0 bases from V and 6 bases from J, with 9 bases in between. In DNA, the CDR3 is TGTGCCAGCAGTGAAGCCGGACGGAGCAATGAGCAGTTCTTC. It encodes CASSEAGRSNEQFF.

The genes are TRBV7-8 and TRBJ1-2; 7 nucleotides align to TRBD1. The length of the CDR3 is 14 residues. In germline, CDR1 is SGHVS, CDR2 FQNEAQ. Losses at the gene ends were 0 bases for V and 6 bases for J; bases not matched to a gene: 4. The CDR3 spells CASSLATGFHGYTF. The CDR3 DNA sequence: TGTGCCAGCAGCTTAGCGACAGGGTTTCATGGCTACACCTTC.

This chain links TRBV6-6 with TRBJ1-2; TRBD1 aligns across 7 bases. This CDR3 comprises 15 residues. V was pared by 6 bases and J by 4 bases, with 11 bases of the junction left unmatched. In germline, CDR1 is MNHNY, CDR2 SVGAGI (reference sequence). The chain's CDR3 is CASSQIPGQPYGYTF. DNA for the CDR3: TGTGCCAGCAGCCAAATTCCGGGACAGCCCTATGGCTACACCTTC.

V and J are TRBV19 and TRBJ2-7, with 9 bases lining up with TRBD1. The V segment lost 1 base and the J segment 2 bases; nucleotides outside the gene matches: 21. Germline CDR1 is LNHDA and CDR2 is SQIVND (reference sequence). CDR3 length: 21 residues. Here the CDR3 DNA reads TGTGCCAGTAGTATAGGTGGGTTAAACCCCGGGACAGGGATTCCGACCTACGAGCAGTACTTC. Amino acid sequence: CASSIGGLNPGTGIPTYEQYF.

The CDR3 reads CASSVDDTPFRGGYTF. CDR3 coding DNA: TGTGCCAGCAGCGTAGACGATACCCCCTTCCGCGGTGGCTACACCTTC. The V call is TRBV9, the J call TRBJ1-2; D is unresolved. This CDR3 region has 16 residues. The germline gives CDR1 SGDLS, CDR2 YYNGEE. V lost 0 bases and J lost 7, with 19 bases in between.

The chain recombines TRBV21-1 with TRBJ2-1; the table's D call, TRBD2, was not checked against the DNA. TRBV21-1 is a recognized pseudogene. The CDR3 spans 16 residues. The CDR3 spells CASSKASTSGYNEQFF. Written as DNA, the CDR3 is TGTGCCAGCAGCAAAGCGTCGACTAGCGGGTACAATGAGCAGTTCTTC.

This clone appeared a single time. The gene calls are TRBV4-1 and TRBJ2-3; no clear D. Germline CDR1 is MGHRA and CDR2 is YSYEKL. Trimming stripped 0 bases from V and 3 bases from J, with 10 bases between. This CDR3 contains 15 residues. The CDR3 nucleotides are TGCGCCAGCAGCCAAGAACCAGGCTTAACAGATACGCAGTATTTT. Its translation is CASSQEPGLTDTQYF.

Details on this clone: Different DNA sequences within this sample yield the same CDR3. The V call is TRBV18, the J call TRBJ1-1; D gene ambiguous. The length of the CDR3 is 12 residues. Deletions cut 2 bases from V and 3 bases from J, with 4 bases between. The germline V gene has CDR1 KGHSH and CDR2 LQKENI. CDR3 sequence: CASSPGYTEAFF. The CDR3 coding sequence is TGTGCCAGCTCACCAGGATACACTGAAGCTTTCTTT. Full variable domain (outside the CDR3, taken from reference TRBV18 and TRBJ1-1): NAGVMQNPRHLVRRRGQEARLRCSPMKGHSHVYWYRQLPEEGLKFMVYLQKENIIDESGMPKERFSAEFPKEGPSILRIQQVVRGDSAAYFCASSPGYTEAFFGQGTRLTVV.

Concerning this clone: A read error may account for a junction end that differs from germline. The chain links TRBV6-5 to TRBJ2-7; 7 bases fit TRBD1. CDR3 length equals 14 residues. Per germline, CDR1 MNHEY and CDR2 SVGAGI. The chain's CDR3 is CAISGTDLSYEQYF. As DNA, the CDR3 is TGTGCCATCAGTGGGACAGATCTATCCTACGAGCAGTACTTC.

The chain employs TRBV27 and TRBJ2-1; weak D call: TRBD2 (5 bases). The CDR3 loop spans 15 amino acids. Between the trimmed V and J ends, which lost 2 bases and 4 bases, there was a span of 12 bases. Germline V gene lookup returns CDR1 MNHEY and CDR2 SMNVEV (reference sequence). The CDR3 loop is CASSLVSAFYNEQFF. Here the CDR3 DNA reads TGTGCCAGCAGTTTAGTTAGCGCTTTTTACAATGAGCAGTTCTTC.

The rearrangement links TRBV6-6 to TRBJ2-7; D not resolved. The V end lost 5 bases, the J end lost 6 bases, and 14 bases lay between the germline ends. In germline, CDR1 is MNHNY, CDR2 SVGAGI (reference sequence). CDR3 length: 13 amino acids. The CDR3 sequence: CASSPSLASEQYF. Here the CDR3 DNA reads TGTGCCAGCAGTCCCTCGTTAGCTTCCGAGCAGTACTTC.

The rearrangement joins TRBV7-9 to TRBJ1-6; 7 bases agree with TRBD1. The length of the CDR3 is 14 residues. Germline V gene lookup returns CDR1 SEHNR and CDR2 FQNEAQ (reference sequence). Trimming removed 6 bases from V and 6 bases from J; junction bases left unmatched: 5. For the CDR3, the DNA is TGTGCCAGCAGTTGGGACAGTCTTAATTCACCCCTCCACTTT. Translated, it gives CASSWDSLNSPLHF.

The sample holds a few counts of this clone. This sequence joins TRBV7-2 and TRBJ2-7; 8 nucleotides line up with TRBD2. In germline, CDR1 is SGHTA, CDR2 FQGNSA. V dropped 4 bases and J dropped 5; count of bases not matched to a gene: 7. This CDR3 is built from 14 residues. CDR3 coding DNA: TGTGCCAGCAGCTCACCGGGACTAGGCCACGAGCAGTACTTC. As protein: CASSSPGLGHEQYF.

Comments on this clone: Other DNA sequences within the sample encode an identical CDR3. CDR3 region: CASSIASGGYNEQFF. CDR3 sequence (DNA): TGTGCCAGTAGTATAGCTAGCGGGGGCTACAATGAGCAGTTCTTC. The rearrangement joins TRBV19 to TRBJ2-1, with 10 bases matching TRBD2. CDR1 LNHDA and CDR2 SQIVND come from the germline V gene (reference sequence). The CDR3 is made up of 15 amino acids. Trimming at V came to 1 base and at J to 3 bases, leaving 0 bases not matched to a gene.

The gene calls are TRBV4-1 and TRBJ2-7; D gene unclear. In germline, CDR1 is MGHRA, CDR2 YSYEKL. V gave up 0 bases and J gave up 2 bases, with 5 bases separating them. The CDR3 spans 13 residues. CDR3: CASSQDITYEQYF. For the CDR3, the DNA is TGCGCCAGCAGCCAAGACATAACCTACGAGCAGTACTTC.

The chain links TRBV5-4 to TRBJ1-1; D is ambiguous. CDR1 and CDR2 (germline): SGHNT, YYREEE (reference sequence). Trimming removed 0 bases from V and 4 bases from J, with 10 bases in between. The CDR3 has 14 amino acids. CDR3 in amino acids: CASSLGTLFTEAFF. For the CDR3, the DNA is TGTGCCAGCAGCTTGGGGACTCTCTTCACTGAAGCTTTCTTT.

The chain has TRBV4-3 and TRBJ2-3; possibly TRBD1 for D (7 bases). Trimming removed 0 bases from V and 2 bases from J, with 12 bases in between. The CDR3 totals 16 residues. Germline V CDR1 and CDR2: LGHNA, YSLEER. CDR3: CASSQDRGDYTDTQYF. Here the CDR3 DNA reads TGCGCCAGCAGCCAAGACAGGGGGGATTACACAGATACGCAGTATTTT.